Following are 22 T cell receptor beta chains from one sample sequenced in a study of CD8 T cells in ankylosing spondylitis. Using its own MiXCR run on the 5' RACE reads, TCRdb lists one record per CDR3 protein. The sample consists of just under 350,000 distinct CDR3 sequences, about 15% of them appearing once. Sequenced: blood, either unsorted or a sorted T cell fraction (not recorded which). These receptors came from a male donor with ankylosing spondylitis or in good health (not recorded which).

The rearrangement uses TRBV5-4 and TRBJ2-5, with D possibly being TRBD2 (6 bases). Trimming left V 5 bases short and J 4 bases short, with 15 bases between. The CDR3 sequence is 14 residues long. Germline V CDR1 and CDR2: SGHNT, YYREEE (reference sequence). DNA of the CDR3: TGTGCCAGCAGTCGTAGCGGCGGCGGAGAGACCCAGTACTTC. This sequence encodes CASSRSGGGETQYF.

This chain uses TRBV29-1 with TRBJ2-5; TRBD1 is a possible D gene (6 bases). There are 13 residues in the CDR3. V lost 4 bases, J lost 4 bases, and 13 bases lay in between. The germline V gene has CDR1 SQVTM and CDR2 ANQGSEA. The CDR3 DNA sequence: TGCAGCGTTGCGGGACATACGGGAGAGACCCAGTACTTC. It yields the protein CSVAGHTGETQYF. The full variable domain, its missing parts supplied by reference TRBV29-1 and TRBJ2-5, is SAVISQKPSRDICQRGTSLTIQCQVDSQVTMMFWYRQQPGQSLTLIATANQGSEATYESGFVIDKFPISRPNLTFSTLTVSNMSPEDSSIYLCSVAGHTGETQYFGPGTRLLVL.

This clonotype was detected a few times. J is TRBJ1-1 and V is TRBV18; D is ambiguous. V was shortened by 1 base and J by 0 bases, with 9 bases between the two germline ends. Germline V gene data show CDR1 as KGHSH and CDR2 as LQKENI. The CDR3 runs 15 residues. The CDR3 DNA reads TGTGCCAGCTCACCACGTGAAGCCATGAACACTGAAGCTTTCTTT. Translation: CASSPREAMNTEAFF.

This clonotype appeared many times. The chain has TRBV12-3 or TRBV12-4 and TRBJ2-1; TRBD2 matches 7 bases. V trimming: 6 bases; J trimming: 5 bases; junction bases outside the gene matches: 13. This CDR3 is 16 amino acids long. Here the CDR3 DNA reads TGTGCCAGCAGGAAGGGGCGTCTAGCGGTCGACAATGAGCAGTTCTTC. Protein: CASRKGRLAVDNEQFF.

This clonotype was observed a few times. The chain carries TRBV6-4 and TRBJ2-5; D is unresolved. Trimming took off 7 bases at V and 0 bases at J, with 18 bases between the two ends. This CDR3 contains 16 residues. Germline assignment: CDR1 MRHNA and CDR2 SNTAGT. The CDR3, as DNA: TGTGCCAGCACGGAGCAAAAGGGCCCGTACCAAGAGACCCAGTACTTC. The encoded protein is CASTEQKGPYQETQYF.

This chain connects TRBV5-1 to TRBJ2-1; 8 bases are shared with TRBD2. V was clipped by 4 bases and J by 4 bases; unmatched bases: 7. Germline V lookup: CDR1 SGHRS, CDR2 YFSETQ. The CDR3 contains 15 residues. Written as DNA, the CDR3 is TGCGCCAGCAGCCGGGAGGGACAAAAATACAATGAGCAGTTCTTC. Encoded protein: CASSREGQKYNEQFF.

CDR3 sequence (DNA): TGCAGCGTGGGAAAGGACAGAACGAACACCGGGGAGCTGTTTTTT. Amino acid sequence: CSVGKDRTNTGELFF. The chain is built from TRBV29-1 and TRBJ2-2; a weak D match, TRBD1 (6 bases). This CDR3 region has 15 residues. Trimming took 6 bases from V and 0 from J, leaving 14 bases between them. Germline V gene lookup returns CDR1 SQVTM and CDR2 ANQGSEA.

In this sample, this clonotype turned up a few times. The rearrangement links TRBV3-1 to TRBJ1-2, with D maybe TRBD1 (6 bases). V was trimmed by 4 bases and J by 4 bases, leaving 13 bases between them. The CDR3 sequence is 14 residues long. CDR1 and CDR2 (germline): LGHDT, YNNKEL (reference sequence). The CDR3 is CASSPWTEPYGYTF. The CDR3 nucleotides read TGTGCCAGCAGCCCCTGGACAGAGCCCTATGGCTACACCTTC.

This clonotype was seen a few times. This chain connects TRBV5-1 to TRBJ2-2; TRBD1 is a possible D gene (6 bases). CDR3 size: 15 residues. Germline CDR1 reads SGHRS; CDR2 reads YFSETQ. V gave up 8 bases and J gave up 2 bases, with 16 bases separating them. The CDR3 loop is CASRLAGTNTGELFF. CDR3 sequence (DNA): TGCGCCAGTAGGCTGGCAGGGACAAACACCGGGGAGCTGTTTTTT. Combining the CDR3 with reference TRBV5-1 and TRBJ2-2 gives the whole variable domain KAGVTQTPRYLIKTRGQQVTLSCSPISGHRSVSWYQQTPGQGLQFLFEYFSETQRNKGNFPGRFSGRQFSNSRSEMNVSTLELGDSALYLCASRLAGTNTGELFFGEGSRLTVL.

This clonotype appeared a few times. This chain connects TRBV11-2 to TRBJ1-3; D is ambiguous. V shed 1 base and J shed 4 bases, with 11 bases lying between them. CDR1 is SGHAT, CDR2 FQNNGV, per germline. The CDR3 is 15 residues long. Here the CDR3 reads CASSLGIGRGNTIYF. DNA for the CDR3: TGTGCCAGCAGCTTAGGAATCGGGCGGGGAAACACCATATATTTT.

In this sample, this clonotype turned up many times. V is TRBV5-1 and J is TRBJ1-5, with D perhaps TRBD1 (6 bases). The CDR3 length is 16 residues. V lost 0 bases and J lost 8, with 18 bases in between. Per the germline V gene, CDR1 is SGHRS and CDR2 is YFSETQ. The CDR3 DNA follows: TGCGCCAGCAGCTTGGCAGGCGGTGGGGGCGCGGAGCCCCAGCATTTT. Its protein product is CASSLAGGGGAEPQHF.

The CDR3, as DNA: TGTGCCAGCAGTGATTATGCCCTCAGTGGCTATGGCTACACCTTC. Translating gives CASSDYALSGYGYTF. The chain couples TRBV6-1 to TRBJ1-2; D unresolved. This CDR3 has 15 amino acids. Deletions cut 3 bases from V and 4 bases from J, with 15 bases between. Germline CDR1 is MNHNS and CDR2 is SASEGT.

This clonotype was counted a few times. The chain uses TRBV2 and TRBJ2-3; D might be TRBD2 (5 bases). With 8 bases removed from V and 2 bases from J, the gap between germline ends came to 29 bases. CDR1 and CDR2 (germline): SNHLY, FYNNEI. The CDR3 sequence is 19 residues long. The DNA for the CDR3 is TGTGCCAGCGGCACGAATGGAGGTCAGAGCGTCTTATCCACAGATACGCAGTATTTT. Its protein is CASGTNGGQSVLSTDTQYF.

This clonotype has more than one count but fewer than ten. The CDR3 loop reads CASSSPSTSGGQETQYF. DNA of the CDR3: TGCGCCAGCAGCTCCCCCTCGACTAGCGGGGGTCAAGAGACCCAGTACTTC. The chain is built from TRBV5-1 and TRBJ2-5; the match to TRBD2 covers 12 bases. There are 17 residues in the CDR3. V shed 3 bases and J 2 bases; nucleotides not matched to a gene: 8. Germline CDR1 reads SGHRS; CDR2 reads YFSETQ.

This clonotype was detected a few times. The V and J genes are TRBV12-3 or TRBV12-4 and TRBJ1-3, with D possibly matching TRBD1 (6 bases). V shed 8 bases and J shed 2 bases, with 13 bases lying between them. The CDR3 consists of 14 residues. Written as DNA, the CDR3 is TGTGCCAGCCAGAGGGGGGTCCCTGGAAACACCATATATTTT. Translating gives CASQRGVPGNTIYF.

This chain joins TRBV6-5 and TRBJ1-3, with D perhaps TRBD1 (6 bases). The CDR3 spans 15 residues. Germline V gene sequence: CDR1 MNHEY, CDR2 SVGAGI. Trimming shortened V by 0 bases and J by 3 bases, and 9 bases separated the two germline ends. CDR3 amino acids: CASSYSGGSGNTIYF. The CDR3 coding sequence is TGTGCCAGCAGTTACTCAGGGGGAAGTGGAAACACCATATATTTT.

The V gene is TRBV20-1, the J gene TRBJ2-1; D ambiguous. V dropped 1 base and J dropped 8 bases, with 12 bases sitting between them. CDR1 DFQATT and CDR2 SNEGSKA come from the germline V gene (reference sequence). The length of the CDR3 is 13 residues. The chain's CDR3 is CSARGLDYDEQFF. CDR3 coding DNA: TGCAGTGCTAGAGGCCTGGATTACGATGAGCAGTTCTTC.

The chain employs TRBV10-1 and TRBJ1-5; 7 nucleotides match TRBD1. CDR1 and CDR2 (germline): WNHNN, SYGVQD (reference sequence). The CDR3 totals 18 residues. The V segment lost 0 bases and the J segment 7 bases; nucleotides outside the gene matches: 15. CDR3 sequence: CASSESKLGGGRGQPQHF. The CDR3 coding sequence is TGCGCCAGCAGTGAGTCGAAGTTGGGAGGGGGCAGGGGACAGCCCCAGCATTTT.

This clonotype was seen only a few times. The rearrangement joins TRBV3-1 to TRBJ2-1; TRBD1 matches at 7 bases. CDR3 size: 15 residues. Germline values: CDR1 LGHDT, CDR2 YNNKEL (reference sequence). Unmatched junction bases numbered 5, after V lost 4 bases and J lost 2 bases. The CDR3 bases are TGTGCCAGCAGCCTTCCGAGGGGGCCCTACAATGAGCAGTTCTTC. Translated, it gives CASSLPRGPYNEQFF.

This chain joins TRBV10-2 and TRBJ1-1; the D is unclear. V gave up 5 bases and J gave up 4 bases, with 8 bases separating them. The CDR3 sequence is 12 residues long. Germline V CDR1 and CDR2: WSHSY, SAAADI. CDR3: CASSIQFTEAFF. CDR3 sequence (DNA): TGCGCCAGCAGTATCCAGTTCACTGAAGCTTTCTTT.

The V gene is TRBV3-1, the J gene TRBJ2-5, with D perhaps matching TRBD2 (6 bases). Trimming stripped 7 bases from V and 1 base from J, with 16 bases between. Germline CDR1 LGHDT, CDR2 YNNKEL (reference sequence). The CDR3 extends over 15 amino acids. CDR3 nucleotide sequence: TGTGCCAGCACTAATCAGGAGGGCTTCCAAGAGACCCAGTACTTC. Protein sequence: CASTNQEGFQETQYF.

V is TRBV20-1 and J is TRBJ2-3; maybe TRBD2 (6 bases). V shed 6 bases and J shed 3 bases, with 22 bases lying between them. The CDR3 is 16 amino acids. Germline loops: CDR1 DFQATT, CDR2 SNEGSKA (reference sequence). The CDR3: CSAHSTTRTLTDTQYF. As DNA, the CDR3 is TGCAGTGCCCACTCGACGACTAGGACGTTGACAGATACGCAGTATTTT.